Included here is one TCR beta chain sequence, with context. This specimen belongs to a study of cytomegalovirus exposure and HLA in healthy donors. Sequencing used immunoSEQ multiplex PCR; TCRdb keeps in-frame clones, though not all of them. The profile covers hundreds of thousands of clones, with more than 75% appearing a single time and approximately 2.5% taken by the ten largest. V gave up 0 bases and J gave up 7 bases, with 13 bases separating them. CDR1 and CDR2 from the germline V gene are MGHRA and YSYEKL. This CDR3 spans 16 amino acids. V usage is TRBV4-1 and J usage is TRBJ1-6; possibly TRBD1 for D (5 bases). The TCR comes from a man younger than 30 in good health and CMV-seronegative. Material for sequencing was PBMCs. CDR3 loop: CASSQEGVSRNSPLHF. The CDR3 DNA reads as TGCGCCAGCAGCCAAGAAGGGGTGTCGCGAAATTCACCCCTCCACTTT.